This T cell receptor (beta chain) was sequenced during a study of type 1 regulatory T cells (dated by TCRdb to 2020 to 2023). Regarding the study in general: An in vitro protocol by which a Tr1-enriched, alloantigen-specific CD4 T cell product named T-allo10 was generated was characterized in the study. T-allo10 was being tested clinically in patients with hematological malignancies who were undergoing allogeneic hematopoietic stem cell transplantation.

According to the description, T-allo10 cells that came from the donor were anergic, were specific for host alloantigens, and could carry out alloantigen-specific suppression. The sequencer was an Illumina MiSeq. Starting from the raw public reads, TCRdb applied fastp trimming at Q25, assembled clones with MiXCR and retained in-frame beta chains. CDR3 protein duplicates are merged, each entry listing the most common genes and DNA. The sample records some 25,000 distinct CDR3 sequences, 72% of which are singletons. The top ten hold 12% to 15% of the sample. The CDR1 and CDR2 encoded by the germline V gene are SGHVS and FNYEAQ. There are 15 amino acids in the CDR3, from cysteine to phenylalanine inclusive. Kept here is only the CDR3 DNA, which spans 45 bases and is read in frame from base 1. As for this clonotype: Its antigen remains undetermined. A junction boundary mismatches the germline segment, possibly from a read error.

The chain uses TRBV7-6 and TRBJ1-4; a weak D assignment points to TRBD1 (6 bases agree). Specimen: cultured T cells, either the whole culture or a sorted T cell fraction (not recorded which). This specimen's cell subset or site label, per the study, means: Tr1-enriched cell product generated in vitro against host alloantigens. This TCR came from a human donor in good health. The nucleotides are TGTGCCAGCAGCGTATCCACAGGGTCTAACGAAAAACTGTTTTTT. It specifies CASSVSTGSNEKLFF.